This TCR beta chain was captured in a study of control samples from healthy donors and cancer patients. Data came from immunoSEQ multiplex PCR; TCRdb stores just in-frame clones and leaves some out. Among about 110,000 clones, 75% to 90% were seen once, and the ten largest hold around 17%. Germline CDR1 MNHNY, CDR2 SVGAGI (reference sequence). Trimming shortened V by 3 bases and J by 3 bases, and 6 bases separated the two germline ends. The CDR3 covers 14 residues. V and J are TRBV6-6 and TRBJ1-6; D remains ambiguous. The specimen sequenced was blood. The sequence was obtained from a woman in her forties or fifties in good health. The CDR3 DNA reads as TGTGCCAGCAGTTATGGAGGCTATAATTCACCCCTCCACTTT. It encodes CASSYGGYNSPLHF.